This T cell receptor (beta chain) was observed in a study of shared T cell receptors in the human thymus. TCRdb's table, derived via immunoSEQ multiplex PCR, lists solely in-frame clones and lacks some. There are more than 550,000 clones in the sample; around 85% occur only once, and 0.0095% to 0.011% lies in the top ten. The V and J ends lost 3 bases and 4 bases, in that order; junction bases with no gene match: 9. This CDR3 has 15 residues. Germline CDR1 and CDR2: SEHNR and FQNEAQ (reference sequence). These data were likewise used in another study, on human thymus T cells. Turning to that study: Congenital heart defects were the reason for the corrective surgery that the donors, healthy Finnish infants, were having. Thymus pieces cut out during corrective heart surgery were the tissue that was used. Within thymic and blood repertoires, V and J gene usage appeared to be biased. Related research examined unrelated individuals and reported that their thymic repertoires overlapped highly.

This sequence was found in a girl less than two years old with a congenital heart defect. This chain links TRBV7-9 with TRBJ2-7, with 7 bases aligning to TRBD1. Sequences were obtained from thymocytes. The CDR3 nucleotides are TGTGCCAGCAGCTTCCCTCGGGACAGCCAATACGAGCAGTACTTC. Translating it yields CASSFPRDSQYEQYF.